This is a list of T cell receptor beta chains from one sample in a study of identical twins. MiXCR, run by TCRdb on the 5' RACE reads, gives a single entry per CDR3 protein. The table records 500,000 to 600,000 distinct CDR3 sequences, less than 25% of them present only once. The sample was also reused in another study, on T cells expressing NK-cell markers.

Source material: CD4+ T cells sorted from blood. These receptors all come from a woman in her late teens or twenties in good health. Both conserved end residues are trimmed from each CDR3. The D gene is left open where the match is weak.

D gene,J gene,V gene,CDR3 protein
.,TRBJ2-1,TRBV2,ASSQARGGNYNEQF
TRBD2,TRBJ2-1,TRBV20-1,SARDNLAGEQF
TRBD2,TRBJ2-1,TRBV7-2,ASRGTRHNEQF
.,TRBJ2-7,TRBV3-1,ASSSDRSNEQY
TRBD2,TRBJ2-4,TRBV5-1,ARNPSGRLAKNIQY
.,TRBJ1-2,TRBV12-3/TRBV12-4,ASSLDLGDGYT
.,TRBJ2-3,TRBV6-1,ASTPARQTTQDTQY
TRBD1,TRBJ2-3,TRBV24-1,ATSAGQGTDTQY
.,TRBJ2-7,TRBV18,ASSPGFEQY
TRBD1,TRBJ2-5,TRBV7-6,ASSPPDREETQY
TRBD1,TRBJ2-3,TRBV29-1,SVGDRGTDTQY
.,TRBJ2-3,TRBV28,ASSQMTPDTQY
.,TRBJ2-5,TRBV4-3,ASSQGSGNLGQETQY
.,TRBJ2-1,TRBV7-9,ASRENLGGVQF
.,TRBJ1-2,TRBV6-4,ASRGSHYGYT
.,TRBJ2-2,TRBV6-6,ASMGQNTGELF
.,TRBJ2-7,TRBV5-1,ASSLAGGETYEQY
.,TRBJ2-1,TRBV10-3,AISLGHNEQF
.,TRBJ2-3,TRBV12-3/TRBV12-4,ASSNLPIDTQY
.,TRBJ2-3,TRBV10-3,AISESPGSSTDTQY
.,TRBJ2-4,TRBV12-3/TRBV12-4,ASSLWNGHTLAKNIQY
.,TRBJ2-3,TRBV7-8,ASSDGPGGLDTQY
.,TRBJ1-1,TRBV10-3,AISAPTYEAF
.,TRBJ1-2,TRBV9,ASIIPNYGYT
.,TRBJ2-7,TRBV20-1,SATHPRGVNEQY
.,TRBJ2-5,TRBV20-1,SARERDGETQY
.,TRBJ2-3,TRBV5-1,ASSLGLTGGTDTQY
.,TRBJ2-2,TRBV11-2,ASSLRVGGETGELF
TRBD2,TRBJ2-1,TRBV12-3/TRBV12-4,ASASTSGGLPSYNEQF
.,TRBJ2-5,TRBV20-1,SAKRGAETQY
TRBD2,TRBJ2-7,TRBV6-1,ASRPPGLKAPRQY
.,TRBJ2-6,TRBV7-2,ADRGGRAGANVLT
.,TRBJ1-5,TRBV6-1,ASTTGGGSNQPQH
.,TRBJ1-1,TRBV7-3,ASSSTQGRTEAF
.,TRBJ2-4,TRBV12-3/TRBV12-4,ASIHGGILAKNIQY
.,TRBJ1-1,TRBV3-1,ASSQQASNTEAF
.,TRBJ2-3,TRBV20-1,SAAGLGGNTQY
.,TRBJ2-2,TRBV12-3/TRBV12-4,ASTPRVVGANTGELF
.,TRBJ2-1,TRBV30,AWSAVEQF
.,TRBJ1-2,TRBV20-1,SARDPSRYGYT
.,TRBJ1-1,TRBV5-8,ASSWDSQRNTEAF
TRBD2,TRBJ2-3,TRBV20-1,SARDLRGGRKDTQY
.,TRBJ2-1,TRBV13,ASGSRTLDNEQF
.,TRBJ2-3,TRBV5-1,ASSLGPSRGGTLNTQY
.,TRBJ2-5,TRBV12-3/TRBV12-4,ASSFRGPGTQY
TRBD1,TRBJ2-4,TRBV7-9,ASSLETGNIQY
.,TRBJ1-2,TRBV6-1,ASTQGAGLGYGYT
.,TRBJ2-3,TRBV7-3,ASSPTGSTQGTQY